These 16 T cell receptor beta chains were all obtained from the same sample, sequenced in a study of T cell clonotyping in hematopoietic cell transplantation. Produced via immunoSEQ multiplex PCR; TCRdb's table is partial and in-frame only. The table has about 10,000 clones, about 92% seen once. Time point denoted: recipient sample about 28 days before transplant, after cytoreduction. The source was peripheral blood mononuclear cells, collected before stem cell transplant. Every receptor here comes from a woman aged 40 to 50 with acute myeloid leukemia. Some clones in this sample may be carry-over from other donors' samples.

The V and J genes are TRBV10-3 and TRBJ2-1, with a possible D match to TRBD1 (6 bases). Trimming shortened V by 4 bases and J by 12 bases, and 16 bases separated the two germline ends. The germline gives CDR1 ENHRY, CDR2 SYGVKD. The CDR3 consists of 13 residues. CDR3 DNA: TGTGCCATCAGTGGGGCCAGGGGAGTCGGGCAGTTCTTC. Translated: CAISGARGVGQFF.

The V gene is TRBV30, the J gene TRBJ2-2; 10 nucleotides line up with TRBD2. CDR3 length equals 15 residues. Germline V gene sequence: CDR1 GTSNPN, CDR2 SVGIG (reference sequence). V lost 5 bases and J lost 6; bases outside the gene matches: 9. This CDR3 reads CAWGLADRFAGELFF. For the CDR3, the DNA is TGTGCCTGGGGACTAGCGGACCGTTTCGCCGGGGAGCTGTTTTTT.

The chain joins TRBV10-3 to TRBJ2-3, with D unresolved. V gave up 3 bases and J gave up 6 bases, with 10 bases separating them. Germline CDR1 is ENHRY and CDR2 is SYGVKD. This CDR3 has 13 residues. CDR3 DNA sequence: TGTGCCATCAGTGACGGGTCAGAGGATACGCAGTATTTT. This translates into CAISDGSEDTQYF.

V and J are TRBV19 and TRBJ2-2; 9 bases align to TRBD2. There are 13 residues in the CDR3. Per the germline V gene, CDR1 is LNHDA and CDR2 is SQIVND (reference sequence). V shed 7 bases and J 6 bases; nucleotides not matched to a gene: 3. This CDR3 reads CASTGTSPGELFF. In DNA form, the CDR3 reads TGTGCCAGTACGGGGACTAGCCCCGGGGAGCTGTTTTTT.

The V gene is TRBV18, the J gene TRBJ2-7, with 10 bases fitting TRBD1. V shed 0 bases, J shed 4 bases, and the junction held 9 bases outside the gene matches. The germline V gene encodes CDR1 KGHSH and CDR2 LQKENI. The CDR3 is 17 amino acids. Here the CDR3 DNA reads TGTGCCAGCTCACCACCGGTATCGGGACAGGGGAGGTACGAGCAGTACTTC. Protein product: CASSPPVSGQGRYEQYF.

CDR3 DNA sequence: TGCGCCAGCAGCCAAGAGCCGAGCCTAGGCTACACCTTC. Its translation is CASSQEPSLGYTF. The chain is built from TRBV4-1 and TRBJ1-2; D uncertain. In germline, CDR1 is MGHRA, CDR2 YSYEKL. CDR3 length: 13 amino acids. The V gene lost 0 bases and the J gene lost 8 bases, with 10 bases spanning the gap.

V is TRBV29-1 and J is TRBJ2-1; 9 nucleotides agree with TRBD2. The J segment lost 6 bases and the V segment lost 6 bases, leaving 21 bases of the junction unmatched. This CDR3 spans 18 amino acids. Germline V gene sequence: CDR1 SQVTM, CDR2 ANQGSEA. Here the CDR3 reads CSVGVGGRGTIGGNEQFF. The DNA of the CDR3 is TGCAGCGTGGGCGTTGGCGGGAGGGGCACTATAGGGGGCAATGAGCAGTTCTTC.

The chain recombines TRBV9 with TRBJ2-5; D could derive from TRBD1 or TRBD2 (5 bases each). The CDR3 covers 13 residues. Trimming took 0 bases from V and 5 from J, leaving 8 bases between them. Germline CDR1 reads SGDLS; CDR2 reads YYNGEE. The CDR3: CASSVARDETQYF. As DNA, the CDR3 is TGTGCCAGCAGCGTAGCCCGGGACGAGACCCAGTACTTC.

The V and J genes are TRBV27 and TRBJ2-5; maybe TRBD2 (6 bases). V lost 2 bases and J lost 9, with 19 bases in between. The length of the CDR3 is 15 residues. The germline gives CDR1 MNHEY, CDR2 SMNVEV (reference sequence). CDR3: CASSLIGALQRAQYF. CDR3 coding DNA: TGTGCCAGCAGTTTAATAGGCGCCCTACAGCGGGCCCAGTACTTC.

The chain employs TRBV7-9 and TRBJ1-1; weak D call: TRBD1 (6 bases). Per the germline V gene, CDR1 is SEHNR and CDR2 is FQNEAQ (reference sequence). The CDR3 runs 14 residues. V gave up 5 bases and J gave up 6 bases, with 16 bases separating them. The chain's CDR3 is CASSRGQPFAEAFF. The DNA of the CDR3 is TGTGCCAGCAGCCGCGGACAGCCTTTCGCTGAAGCTTTCTTT.

The chain joins TRBV4-1 to TRBJ2-1, with 7 bases lining up with TRBD1. Germline V lookup: CDR1 MGHRA, CDR2 YSYEKL. V shed 0 bases and J 6 bases; nucleotides not matched to a gene: 5. The CDR3 is made up of 15 amino acids. The CDR3 loop reads CASSQDFSGGNEQFF. As DNA, the CDR3 is TGCGCCAGCAGCCAAGATTTCTCAGGGGGCAATGAGCAGTTCTTC.

In DNA, the CDR3 is TGTGCCTGGAGCGCCGGGACAGGGGGCTTCAATAGACTCTACACCTTC. Translation gives CAWSAGTGGFNRLYTF. The chain joins TRBV30 to TRBJ1-2; 12 positions agree with TRBD1. The CDR3 loop spans 16 amino acids. Germline values: CDR1 GTSNPN, CDR2 SVGIG (reference sequence). The V segment lost 3 bases and the J segment 10 bases; nucleotides outside the gene matches: 15.

The CDR3 DNA follows: TGTGCCAGCAGCTTAGAGGGGGGAATTTCCTACGAGCAGTACTTC. This encodes CASSLEGGISYEQYF. The chain combines TRBV7-9 with TRBJ2-7, with D possibly being TRBD1 or TRBD2 (6 bases each). The CDR3 has 15 amino acids. Germline V lookup: CDR1 SEHNR, CDR2 FQNEAQ (reference sequence). Trimming took off 1 base at V and 1 base at J, with 11 bases between the two ends.

The V gene is TRBV29-1, the J gene TRBJ2-3; TRBD1 is a possible D gene (5 bases). The CDR3 extends over 15 amino acids. From germline, CDR1 is SQVTM and CDR2 ANQGSEA. Trimming removed 4 bases from V and 0 bases from J, with 14 bases in between. The CDR3 sequence: CSVVGAPTSTDTQYF. CDR3 in DNA: TGCAGCGTTGTAGGGGCTCCTACTAGCACAGATACGCAGTATTTT.

The chain employs TRBV10-3 and TRBJ2-2, with a tentative D call TRBD1 (6 bases). CDR1 is ENHRY and CDR2 is SYGVKD in the germline V gene. The CDR3 is 14 residues long. Trimming stripped 10 bases from V and 5 bases from J, with 17 bases between. CDR3 DNA sequence: TGTGCCACGCGTTCAGGGGTGGGGACCGGGGAGCTGTTTTTT. Translation: CATRSGVGTGELFF.

J is TRBJ1-4 and V is TRBV29-1; TRBD1 matches 7 bases. The CDR3 runs 13 residues. V lost 4 bases to trimming and J lost 8 bases; unmatched junction nucleotides: 7. Germline CDR1 is SQVTM and CDR2 is ANQGSEA. The CDR3 coding sequence is TGCAGCGTTGGCTATTACAGGGGCGAAAAACTGTTTTTT. It specifies CSVGYYRGEKLFF.